Each of the 12 T cell receptor beta chains below was sequenced from the same sample in a study of blood T cells in healthy people across ages. A second PCR of 7 to 11 cycles used a sample-barcoded 5' primer and a J-beta primer mix. In TCRdb, the 5' RACE reads were re-called with MiXCR into one record per CDR3 protein. The table has 1,500,000 or so distinct CDR3 sequences, almost 60% seen once. Sequences were obtained from blood. The receptor source for this set is a man between 18 and 35 years old in good health.

V and J are TRBV10-3 and TRBJ2-3; 12 bases are shared with TRBD1. V lost 3 bases, J lost 6 bases, and 13 bases stayed unmatched. The CDR3 sequence is 18 residues long. Germline V lookup: CDR1 ENHRY, CDR2 SYGVKD. CDR3 residues: CAISDVGVGDRGQDTQYF. The CDR3 bases are TGTGCCATCAGTGATGTTGGGGTGGGGGACAGGGGGCAGGATACGCAGTATTTT.

This clonotype was seen just once. The chain combines TRBV20-1 with TRBJ1-6; D is possibly TRBD1 (5 bases). Trimming pared 6 bases from V and 5 bases from J, leaving 14 bases between. The germline V gene has CDR1 DFQATT and CDR2 SNEGSKA (reference sequence). The CDR3 contains 14 residues. CDR3 coding DNA: TGCAGTGCGAGTCAGGGTACCAATAATTCACCCCTCCACTTT. Translating gives CSASQGTNNSPLHF.

The V call is TRBV27, the J call TRBJ2-1; TRBD1 aligns across 8 bases. With 2 bases clipped from V and 0 bases from J, the junction kept 6 bases outside the gene matches. CDR1 and CDR2 from the germline V gene are MNHEY and SMNVEV (reference sequence). CDR3 length: 17 residues. The DNA for the CDR3 is TGTGCCAGCAGTTTACACCGGGGACAGGTCTCCTACAATGAGCAGTTCTTC. Translated: CASSLHRGQVSYNEQFF.

The chain couples TRBV10-3 to TRBJ2-4, with 9 bases aligning to TRBD2. The J call is in doubt because the DNA end fits TRBJ2-7 better. Germline CDR1 and CDR2: ENHRY and SYGVKD. This CDR3 is built from 17 residues. The CDR3: CAISESLVASGIYEQYF. For the CDR3, the DNA is TGTGCCATCAGTGAGTCGTTAGTGGCTAGCGGGATTTACGAGCAGTACTTC.

Of note for this clonotype: The junction differs from germline at one of its ends, possibly a read error. The chain combines TRBV5-1 with TRBJ2-3; unclear D gene. This CDR3 is built from 15 residues. Germline values: CDR1 SGHRS, CDR2 YFSETQ. The CDR3 sequence: CASSLDGDSTDTQYF. The CDR3 nucleotides read TGCGCCAGCAGCTTGGATGGGGATAGCACGGATACGCAGTATTTT.

The rearrangement joins TRBV12-3 or TRBV12-4 to TRBJ2-5, with D perhaps given as TRBD1 or TRBD2 (5 bases each). The DNA end is a closer match to TRBJ2-7, so the J assignment may be wrong. The CDR3 is 13 residues long. In DNA, the CDR3 is TGTGCCAACAGCATGAGGGGATTTTACGAGCAGTACTTC. Translation: CANSMRGFYEQYF.

This clonotype was seen a few times. V is TRBV20-1 and J is TRBJ2-5; 10 positions agree with TRBD2. The CDR3 is 17 amino acids. Germline CDR1 DFQATT, CDR2 SNEGSKA (reference sequence). With 6 bases clipped from V and 0 bases from J, the junction kept 13 bases outside the gene matches. This CDR3 reads CSATGLAGAKYQETQYF. The CDR3 DNA sequence: TGCAGTGCCACGGGCCTAGCGGGGGCCAAGTACCAAGAGACCCAGTACTTC.

CDR3 sequence (DNA): TGTGCCAGCAGTTTACCCCCAGGGGGAGGGAAGTTCTACGAGCAGTACTTC. Amino acids: CASSLPPGGGKFYEQYF. The chain uses TRBV12-3 or TRBV12-4 and TRBJ2-7; perhaps D is TRBD1 or TRBD2 (7 bases each). Trimming removed 2 bases at V and 3 bases at J, with 20 bases between. The CDR3 is 17 amino acids.

This CDR3 is CASKDEVGRATYEQYF. As DNA, the CDR3 is TGTGCCAGCAAGGACGAGGTCGGGAGGGCCACATATGAGCAGTACTTC. The J gene is TRBJ2-5, the V gene TRBV7-8, with 8 bases identical to TRBD2. V shed 7 bases, J shed 11 bases, and the junction held 21 bases outside the gene matches. The CDR3 is 16 amino acids. Germline V CDR1 and CDR2: SGHVS, FQNEAQ.

In its sample, this clonotype was seen a few times. The chain links TRBV7-9 to TRBJ2-7; TRBD2 is a possible D gene (5 bases). V was cut by 2 bases and J by 2 bases, with 13 bases left in between. CDR1 SEHNR and CDR2 FQNEAQ come from the germline V gene (reference sequence). CDR3 length equals 15 residues. DNA for the CDR3: TGTGCCAGCAGCTTAAGTCGGGAAAACACCTACGAGCAGTACTTC. Amino acid sequence: CASSLSRENTYEQYF.

This chain connects TRBV24-1 to TRBJ1-2; D remains ambiguous. Per the germline V gene, CDR1 is KGHDR and CDR2 is SFDVKD. The germline V and J ends were trimmed by 0 bases and 8 bases, with 6 bases remaining between them. The CDR3 consists of 12 residues. The CDR3 here is CATSDLWGGYTF. The CDR3 DNA reads TGTGCCACCAGTGATTTGTGGGGAGGCTACACCTTC.

This chain joins TRBV4-1 and TRBJ2-4; tentative D call: TRBD1 (6 bases). The DNA end favors TRBJ2-7, so the J call may be wrong. Germline-derived CDR1 and CDR2 are MGHRA and YSYEKL. The CDR3 runs to 16 residues. CDR3 in amino acids: CASSFTTGQFSYEQYF. The CDR3 DNA reads as TGCGCCAGCAGCTTTACGACAGGTCAATTCTCCTACGAGCAGTACTTC.